The T cell receptor beta chain under discussion was sequenced for a study of blood T cell repertoires in COVID-19. About the study: There were acute and convalescent COVID-19 samples, and they came from the United States, Italy and Spain. PBMCs, B-cell-depleted T cells, or T cells provided the cDNA or gDNA that made up the material.

V shed 1 base, J shed 5 bases, and the junction held 7 bases outside the gene matches. CDR1 SGHRS and CDR2 YFSETQ come from the germline V gene. The CDR3 runs 16 residues. In the source study's methods: Counts of nucleated cells, estimated from reference gene primer amplification, were obtained. The method was immunoSEQ multiplex PCR; TCRdb's version includes in-frame clones alone and lacks a portion of them. For V, J and clone size, that table is used; D and trimming come from the DNA. The data contain 140,000 to 150,000 clones, approximately 89% of them singletons. The chain joins TRBV5-1 to TRBJ2-1, with 9 bases fitting TRBD1. The sample consisted of peripheral blood. The TCR sequence derives from a woman aged 50 to 60 with acute or convalescent COVID-19. This CDR3 reads CASSLQSGTGNNEQFF. In DNA, the CDR3 is TGCGCCAGCAGCTTGCAATCCGGGACAGGGAACAATGAGCAGTTCTTC.